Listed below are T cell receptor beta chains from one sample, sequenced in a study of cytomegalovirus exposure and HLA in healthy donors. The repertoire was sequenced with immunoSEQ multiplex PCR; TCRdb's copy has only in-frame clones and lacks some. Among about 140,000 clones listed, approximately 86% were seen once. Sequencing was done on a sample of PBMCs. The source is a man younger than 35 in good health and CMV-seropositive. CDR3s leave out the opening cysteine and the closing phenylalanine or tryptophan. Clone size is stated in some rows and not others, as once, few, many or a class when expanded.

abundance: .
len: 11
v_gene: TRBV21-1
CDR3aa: ASSRTGPAPLH

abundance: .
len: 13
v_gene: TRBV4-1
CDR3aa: ASSQGTGGRDGYT

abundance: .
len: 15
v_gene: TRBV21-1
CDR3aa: ASSKEGRGAPYYEQY

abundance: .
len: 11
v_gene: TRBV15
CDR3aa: ATSRGGRRGYT

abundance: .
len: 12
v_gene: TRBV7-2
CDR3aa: ASSPGWGPETQY

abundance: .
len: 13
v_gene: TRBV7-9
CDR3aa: ASSFTTGVSYEQY

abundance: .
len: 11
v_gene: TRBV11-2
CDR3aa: ASSGGGQDTQY

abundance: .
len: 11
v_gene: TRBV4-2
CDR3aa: ASNHGTNYGYT

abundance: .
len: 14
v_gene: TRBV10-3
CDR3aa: AISESDSGVAYEQY

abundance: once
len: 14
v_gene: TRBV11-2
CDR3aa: ASSPGTGLNLGEQY

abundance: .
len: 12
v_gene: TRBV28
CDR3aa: ASSLGGANYGYT

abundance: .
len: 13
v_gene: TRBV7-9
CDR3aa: ASSDSGQGTDTQY

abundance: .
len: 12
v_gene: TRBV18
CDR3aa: ASSHDRVNTEAF

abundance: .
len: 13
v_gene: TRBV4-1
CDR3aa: ASSQGPQESAPLH

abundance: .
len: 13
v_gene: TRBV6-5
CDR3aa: ASSYTTGLENIQY

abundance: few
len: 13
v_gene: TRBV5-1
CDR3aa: ASSLGLIGDQPQH

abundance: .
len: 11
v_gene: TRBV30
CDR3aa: AWSPRGAGEQY

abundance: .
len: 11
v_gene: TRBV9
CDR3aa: ASREQVGNTIY

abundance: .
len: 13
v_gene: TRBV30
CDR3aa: AWGDPRGDRYEQY

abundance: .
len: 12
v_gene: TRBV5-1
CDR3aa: ASSVGGLQETQY

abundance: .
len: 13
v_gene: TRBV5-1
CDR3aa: ASGLRALTNYGYT

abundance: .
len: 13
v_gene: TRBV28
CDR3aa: ASSSRTGAGQPQH

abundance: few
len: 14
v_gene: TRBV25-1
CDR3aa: ASSGPRTEERDTQY

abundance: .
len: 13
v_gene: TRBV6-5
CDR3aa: ASRIGDRDTGELF

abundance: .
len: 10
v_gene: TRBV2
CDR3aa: ASSPTVLGYT

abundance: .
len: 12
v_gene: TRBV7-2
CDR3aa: ASTTTSGAYEQY

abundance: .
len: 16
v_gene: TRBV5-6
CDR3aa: ASSFKRTGLYSNQPQH

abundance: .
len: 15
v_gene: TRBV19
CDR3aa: ASSIDIQAGGNTEAF

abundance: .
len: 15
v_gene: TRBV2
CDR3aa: ASSEASRWRERYEQY

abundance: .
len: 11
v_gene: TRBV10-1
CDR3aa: ASSNRGSYEQY

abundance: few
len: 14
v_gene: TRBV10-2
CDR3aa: ASRLGTSGDYNEQF

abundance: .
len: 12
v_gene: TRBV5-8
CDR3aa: ASSLRGASWGYT

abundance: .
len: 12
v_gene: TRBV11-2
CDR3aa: ASSLVTSVNTQY

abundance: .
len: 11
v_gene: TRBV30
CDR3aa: AKTSGGSGELF

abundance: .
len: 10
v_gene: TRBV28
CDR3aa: ASSFRGRPQH

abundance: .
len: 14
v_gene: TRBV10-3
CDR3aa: AISNQLAGDHGELF

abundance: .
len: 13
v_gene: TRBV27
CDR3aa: ASSPVMGTSYGYT

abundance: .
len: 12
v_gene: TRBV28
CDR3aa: ASRSTGGSYEQY

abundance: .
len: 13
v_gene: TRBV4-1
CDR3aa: ASSPWTGTGDGYT

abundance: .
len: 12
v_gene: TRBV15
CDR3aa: ATSRGTGVETQY

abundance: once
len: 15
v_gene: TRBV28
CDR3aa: ASSYPSGGLFYNEQF

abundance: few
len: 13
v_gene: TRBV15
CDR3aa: ATSRAVRGDQPQH

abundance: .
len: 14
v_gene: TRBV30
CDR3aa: AWSHRGLSGANVLT

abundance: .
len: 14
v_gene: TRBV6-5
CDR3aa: ASSSSGQLLNTEAF

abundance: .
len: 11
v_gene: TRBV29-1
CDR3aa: SVTGGTFYEQY

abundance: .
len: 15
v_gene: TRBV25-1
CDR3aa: ASSELRLAGVENEQF

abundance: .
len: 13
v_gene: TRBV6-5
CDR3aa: ASIDRGLSGNTIY

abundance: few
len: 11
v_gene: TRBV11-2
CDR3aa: ASSPDRGHGYT

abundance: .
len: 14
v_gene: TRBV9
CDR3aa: ASSGPSGTESEKLF

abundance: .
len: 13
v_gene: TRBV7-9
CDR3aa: ASSLRTGDTGELF

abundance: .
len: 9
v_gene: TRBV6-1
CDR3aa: ANYQGNGYT

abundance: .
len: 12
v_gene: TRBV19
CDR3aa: ASSIGIEGVEQF

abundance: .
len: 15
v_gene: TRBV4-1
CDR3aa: ASRRSGGVAGEETQY

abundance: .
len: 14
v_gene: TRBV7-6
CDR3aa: ASSTTSGVRTGELF